The 21 T cell receptor beta chains given below trace back to one sample, sequenced in a study of blood T cell repertoires in COVID-19. Assay used: immunoSEQ multiplex PCR; TCRdb lists only in-frame clones, some missing. The sample includes about 220,000 clones, around 82% of them seen just once. Sequencing used peripheral blood. The receptors were gathered from a woman aged 25-40 years who had recovered from COVID-19.

The rearrangement joins TRBV27 to TRBJ2-7, with TRBD1 matching over 12 bases. The CDR3 contains 15 residues. From germline, CDR1 is MNHEY and CDR2 SMNVEV (reference sequence). Trimming took 5 bases from V and 3 from J; bases not matched to a gene: 5. CDR3: CASSDRDRGHYEQYF. The CDR3 region has the DNA TGTGCCAGCAGTGATAGGGACAGGGGGCACTACGAGCAGTACTTC.

A word on this clone: Other nucleotide sequences in the sample specify the same CDR3. The chain links TRBV6-1 to TRBJ2-7; unclear D gene. Germline V gene data show CDR1 as MNHNS and CDR2 as SASEGT. Trimming took 3 bases from V and 5 from J, leaving 14 bases between them. The CDR3 length is 14 residues. CDR3 bases: TGTGCCAGCAGTGATCTTCCTATGATCCACGAGCAGTACTTC. Translating gives CASSDLPMIHEQYF.

This chain connects TRBV28 to TRBJ2-2; D remains ambiguous. Trimming removed 5 bases from V and 6 bases from J, with 13 bases in between. The CDR3 consists of 14 residues. Per germline, CDR1 MDHEN and CDR2 SYDVKM. The CDR3 DNA is TGTGCCAGCAGTGGCGTGAACCTAGCCGGGGAGCTGTTTTTT. Residues: CASSGVNLAGELFF.

The V and J genes are TRBV4-1 and TRBJ1-2; 7 bases map to TRBD1. J lost 4 bases, V lost 3 bases, and 8 bases had no gene match. Germline V CDR1 and CDR2: MGHRA, YSYEKL. This CDR3 has 15 residues. The CDR3 is CASSQSLGTAYGYTF. CDR3 nucleotides: TGCGCCAGCAGCCAGAGTCTCGGGACAGCCTATGGCTACACCTTC.

The V gene is TRBV4-2, the J gene TRBJ2-7; D uncertain. The CDR3 has 15 residues. The germline V gene encodes CDR1 LGHNA and CDR2 YNFKEQ. V gave up 0 bases and J gave up 2 bases, with 11 bases separating them. CDR3 amino acids: CASSQDLDATYEQYF. The CDR3 nucleotides read TGTGCCAGCAGCCAAGATCTAGACGCGACCTACGAGCAGTACTTC.

The chain uses TRBV28 and TRBJ2-1, with D tentatively TRBD2 (5 bases). This CDR3 has 16 amino acids. The germline V gene has CDR1 MDHEN and CDR2 SYDVKM. Deletions cut 1 base from V and 6 bases from J, with 16 bases between. CDR3 residues: CASSLSGLASSNEQFF. Here the CDR3 DNA reads TGTGCCAGCAGTTTATCCGGGCTAGCTTCTTCCAATGAGCAGTTCTTC.

This sequence joins TRBV7-8 and TRBJ2-7; 10 bases line up with TRBD2. V shed 5 bases and J 2 bases; nucleotides not matched to a gene: 6. The CDR3 covers 15 residues. In germline, CDR1 is SGHVS, CDR2 FQNEAQ. As DNA, the CDR3 is TGTGCCAGCAGCCTTGCTGGGACTAGCGCCTACGAGCAGTACTTC. It specifies CASSLAGTSAYEQYF.

V and J are TRBV19 and TRBJ1-2; 9 bases match TRBD1. In germline, CDR1 is LNHDA, CDR2 SQIVND (reference sequence). Trimming cost V 3 bases and J 7 bases; bases outside gene matches: 6. The CDR3 runs 14 residues. The CDR3 protein is CASSIPGTGLGYTF. As DNA, the CDR3 is TGTGCCAGTAGTATTCCCGGGACAGGGCTTGGCTACACCTTC. The full variable domain, with the rest looked up from reference TRBV19 and TRBJ1-2, is DGGITQSPKYLFRKEGQNVTLSCEQNLNHDAMYWYRQDPGQGLRLIYYSQIVNDFQKGDIAEGYSVSREKKESFPLTVTSAQKNPTAFYLCASSIPGTGLGYTFGSGTRLTVV.

V is TRBV11-3 and J is TRBJ2-3; 8 bases agree with TRBD2. V lost 3 bases and J lost 1; bases outside the gene matches: 12. The CDR3 sequence is 18 residues long. Germline CDR1 and CDR2: SGHNT and YENEEA. The CDR3 here is CASSFRAGVGHGTDTQYF. CDR3 bases: TGTGCCAGCAGCTTCCGAGCGGGAGTAGGGCACGGCACAGATACGCAGTATTTT.

This chain links TRBV24-1 with TRBJ1-1, with D maybe TRBD1 (6 bases). Per germline, CDR1 KGHDR and CDR2 SFDVKD. The CDR3 runs to 15 residues. V was cut by 3 bases and J by 3 bases, with 13 bases left in between. The CDR3 DNA sequence: TGTGCCACCAGTGATGACAACACAGGGCACACTGAAGCTTTCTTT. Protein: CATSDDNTGHTEAFF.

This rearrangement joins TRBV28 to TRBJ1-4, with TRBD1 as a possible D gene (5 bases). V lost 3 bases and J lost 7, with 9 bases in between. The CDR3 runs to 13 residues. CDR1 is MDHEN, CDR2 SYDVKM, per germline. Here the CDR3 DNA reads TGTGCCAGCAGTTTCCAGGGCGGTGAAAAACTGTTTTTT. Its protein product is CASSFQGGEKLFF.

This clone appeared a single time. V is TRBV28 and J is TRBJ2-7; the match to TRBD1 covers 11 bases. V lost 5 bases and J lost 3; bases outside the gene matches: 6. CDR3 size: 15 residues. The germline gives CDR1 MDHEN, CDR2 SYDVKM. The CDR3 region has the DNA TGTGCCAGCAGTCTCTGGACAGGGGGCAACTACGAGCAGTACTTC. Encoded protein: CASSLWTGGNYEQYF.

The genes are TRBV28 and TRBJ2-2, with a possible D match to TRBD2 (6 bases). CDR3 length: 14 residues. V was shortened by 5 bases and J by 4 bases, with 11 bases between the two germline ends. Germline assignment: CDR1 MDHEN and CDR2 SYDVKM. As DNA, the CDR3 is TGTGCCAGCAGTAAGGGACTGATCACCGGGGAGCTGTTTTTT. Translating gives CASSKGLITGELFF.

This rearrangement joins TRBV6-5 to TRBJ2-5, with TRBD2 as a possible D gene (6 bases). The V gene's germline CDR1 is MNHEY and CDR2 SVGAGI. This CDR3 has 14 residues. With 1 base removed from V and 3 bases from J, the gap between germline ends came to 9 bases. Written as DNA, the CDR3 is TGTGCCAGCAGTTACTACCGGGGGAAAGAGACCCAGTACTTC. This gives the protein CASSYYRGKETQYF.

The V and J genes are TRBV30 and TRBJ2-5, with 9 positions matching TRBD2. The CDR3 consists of 14 residues. The V gene end was trimmed by 4 bases and the J gene end by 5 bases; junction bases not matched to a gene: 8. In germline, CDR1 is GTSNPN, CDR2 SVGIG (reference sequence). The CDR3 region has the DNA TGTGCCTGGACGGCGGGAGGGGGGGTGGAGACCCAGTACTTC. Translation gives CAWTAGGGVETQYF.

The V gene is TRBV5-4, the J gene TRBJ2-1; 7 positions match TRBD2. CDR3 size: 16 residues. The V gene's germline CDR1 is SGHNT and CDR2 YYREEE (reference sequence). After removal of 5 bases from V and 1 base from J, the junction contained 9 bases not matched to a gene. CDR3 nucleotides: TGTGCCAGCAGGTCGCGCGGGAGTGAGTCCTACAATGAGCAGTTCTTC. Translating it yields CASRSRGSESYNEQFF. Variable domain in full (rest from reference TRBV5-4 and TRBJ2-1): ETGVTQSPTHLIKTRGQQVTLRCSSQSGHNTVSWYQQALGQGPQFIFQYYREEENGRGNFPPRFSGLQFPNYSSELNVNALELDDSALYLCASRSRGSESYNEQFFGPGTRLTVL.

This sequence joins TRBV27 and TRBJ2-5; 7 nucleotides match TRBD1. Germline loops: CDR1 MNHEY, CDR2 SMNVEV (reference sequence). Trimming cost V 6 bases and J 3 bases; bases outside gene matches: 4. This CDR3 comprises 13 residues. This CDR3 is CASRLDREETQYF. The CDR3 coding sequence is TGTGCCAGCAGACTCGACAGGGAAGAGACCCAGTACTTC.

This sequence joins TRBV12-3 or TRBV12-4 and TRBJ2-4; D is unclear. There are 12 residues in the CDR3. The V and J ends lost 3 bases and 6 bases respectively, with 6 bases between them. The CDR3 region is CASSFAGNIQYF. The CDR3 nucleotides are TGTGCCAGCAGTTTCGCCGGAAACATTCAGTACTTC.

The chain links TRBV2 to TRBJ2-2; a weak D match, TRBD2 (5 bases). V was pared by 5 bases and J by 0 bases, with 10 bases between. This CDR3 has 15 residues. Germline-derived CDR1 and CDR2 are SNHLY and FYNNEI. For the CDR3, the DNA is TGTGCCAGCAGTCCGTTGACTACGAACACCGGGGAGCTGTTTTTT. This codes for CASSPLTTNTGELFF.

The chain carries TRBV6-5 and TRBJ1-2; 11 bases align to TRBD1. CDR1 MNHEY and CDR2 SVGAGI come from the germline V gene. V shed 2 bases and J 4 bases; nucleotides not matched to a gene: 3. The CDR3 consists of 15 residues. Here the CDR3 DNA reads TGTGCCAGCAGTTACAGGGGACAGGGGGGCTATGGCTACACCTTC. Amino acid sequence: CASSYRGQGGYGYTF.

V usage is TRBV13 and J usage is TRBJ2-2; a weak D match, TRBD1 (5 bases). Germline V gives CDR1 PRHDT, CDR2 FYEKMQ (reference sequence). The CDR3 length is 14 residues. V gave up 3 bases and J gave up 7 bases, with 12 bases separating them. Here the CDR3 reads CASSLQLQGGELFF. DNA for the CDR3: TGTGCCAGCAGCTTGCAGCTTCAGGGCGGGGAGCTGTTTTTT.